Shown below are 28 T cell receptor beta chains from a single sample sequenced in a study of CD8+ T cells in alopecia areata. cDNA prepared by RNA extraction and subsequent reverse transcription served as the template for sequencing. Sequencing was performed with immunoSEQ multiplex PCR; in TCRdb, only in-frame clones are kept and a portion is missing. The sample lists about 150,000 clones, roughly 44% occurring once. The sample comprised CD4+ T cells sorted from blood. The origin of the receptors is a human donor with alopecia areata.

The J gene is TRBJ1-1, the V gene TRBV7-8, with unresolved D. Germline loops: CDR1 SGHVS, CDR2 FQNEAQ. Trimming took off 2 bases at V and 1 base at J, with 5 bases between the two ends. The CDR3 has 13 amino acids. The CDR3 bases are TGTGCCAGCAGCTTATCGGGGAACACTGAAGCTTTCTTT. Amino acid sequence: CASSLSGNTEAFF.

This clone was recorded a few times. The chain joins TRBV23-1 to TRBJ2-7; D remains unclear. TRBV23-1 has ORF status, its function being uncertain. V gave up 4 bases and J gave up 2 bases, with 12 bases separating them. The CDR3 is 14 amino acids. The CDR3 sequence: CASSLAGFAYEQYF. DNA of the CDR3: TGCGCCAGCAGTCTAGCTGGTTTCGCCTACGAGCAGTACTTC.

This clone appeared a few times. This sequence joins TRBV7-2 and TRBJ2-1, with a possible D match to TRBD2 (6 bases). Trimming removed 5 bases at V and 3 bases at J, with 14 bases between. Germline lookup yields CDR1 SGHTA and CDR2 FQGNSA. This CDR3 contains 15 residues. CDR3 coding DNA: TGTGCCAGCAGCCCTTACGGAGGGTTCTACAATGAGCAGTTCTTC. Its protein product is CASSPYGGFYNEQFF.

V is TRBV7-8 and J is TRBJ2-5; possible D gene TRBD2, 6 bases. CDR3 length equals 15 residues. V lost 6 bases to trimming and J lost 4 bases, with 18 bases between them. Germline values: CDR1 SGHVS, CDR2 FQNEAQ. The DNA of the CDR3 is TGTGCCAGCAGGACGGCGACCGGGAGCTTAGAGACCCAGTACTTC. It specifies CASRTATGSLETQYF.

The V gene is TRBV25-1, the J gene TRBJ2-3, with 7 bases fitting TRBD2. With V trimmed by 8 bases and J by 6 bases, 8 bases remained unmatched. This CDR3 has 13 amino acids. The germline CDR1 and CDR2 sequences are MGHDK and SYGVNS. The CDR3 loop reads CASGTMTSDTQYF. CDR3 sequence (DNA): TGTGCCAGCGGGACTATGACCAGTGATACGCAGTATTTT.

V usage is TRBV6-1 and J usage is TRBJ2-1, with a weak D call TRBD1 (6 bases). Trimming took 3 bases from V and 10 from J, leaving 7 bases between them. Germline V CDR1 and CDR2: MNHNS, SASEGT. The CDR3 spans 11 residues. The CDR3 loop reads CASSERGEQFF. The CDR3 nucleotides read TGTGCCAGCAGTGAGAGGGGGGAGCAGTTCTTC.

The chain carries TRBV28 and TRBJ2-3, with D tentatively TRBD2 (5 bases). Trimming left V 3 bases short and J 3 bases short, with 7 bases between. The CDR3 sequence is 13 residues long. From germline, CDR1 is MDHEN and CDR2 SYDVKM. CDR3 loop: CASSFSGTDTQYF. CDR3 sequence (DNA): TGTGCCAGCAGTTTTTCGGGAACAGATACGCAGTATTTT. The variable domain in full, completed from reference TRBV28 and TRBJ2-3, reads DVKVTQSSRYLVKRTGEKVFLECVQDMDHENMFWYRQDPGLGLRLIYFSYDVKMKEKGDIPEGYSVSREKKERFSLILESASTNQTSMYLCASSFSGTDTQYFGPGTRLTVL.

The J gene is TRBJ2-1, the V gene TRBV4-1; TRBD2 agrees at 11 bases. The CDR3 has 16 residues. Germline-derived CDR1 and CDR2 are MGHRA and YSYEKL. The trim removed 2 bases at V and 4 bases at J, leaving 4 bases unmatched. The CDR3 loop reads CASSQPTSGSYNEQFF. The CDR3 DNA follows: TGCGCCAGCAGCCAACCTACTAGCGGGAGTTACAATGAGCAGTTCTTC.

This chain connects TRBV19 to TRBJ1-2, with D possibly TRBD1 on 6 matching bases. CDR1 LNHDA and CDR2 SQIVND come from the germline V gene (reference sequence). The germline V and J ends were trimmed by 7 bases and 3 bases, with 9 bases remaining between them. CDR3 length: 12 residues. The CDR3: CASTRTDYGYTF. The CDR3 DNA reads TGTGCCAGTACTAGGACAGACTATGGCTACACCTTC.

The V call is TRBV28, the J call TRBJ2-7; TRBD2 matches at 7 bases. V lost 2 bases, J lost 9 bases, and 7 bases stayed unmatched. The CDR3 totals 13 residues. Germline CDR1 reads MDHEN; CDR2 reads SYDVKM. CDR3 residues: CASSLAGDLVQYF. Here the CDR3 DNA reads TGTGCCAGCAGTTTAGCGGGAGATCTAGTGCAGTACTTC.

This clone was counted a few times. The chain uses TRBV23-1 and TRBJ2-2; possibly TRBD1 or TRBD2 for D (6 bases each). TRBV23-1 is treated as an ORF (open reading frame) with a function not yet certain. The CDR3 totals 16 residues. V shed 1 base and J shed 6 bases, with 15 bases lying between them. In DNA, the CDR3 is TGCGCCAGCAGTCAATGGGTTGGGGGGCACGCCGGGGAGCTGTTTTTT. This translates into CASSQWVGGHAGELFF.

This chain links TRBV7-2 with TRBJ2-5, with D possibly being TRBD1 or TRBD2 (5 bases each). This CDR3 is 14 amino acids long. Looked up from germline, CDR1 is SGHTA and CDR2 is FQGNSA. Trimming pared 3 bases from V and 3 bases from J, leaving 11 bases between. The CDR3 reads CASSFQGPKETQYF. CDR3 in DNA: TGTGCCAGCAGCTTTCAGGGACCGAAAGAGACCCAGTACTTC. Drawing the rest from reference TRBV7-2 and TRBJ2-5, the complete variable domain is GAGVSQSPSNKVTEKGKDVELRCDPISGHTALYWYRQSLGQGLEFLIYFQGNSAPDKSGLPSDRFSAERTGGSVSTLTIQRTQQEDSAVYLCASSFQGPKETQYFGPGTRLLVL.

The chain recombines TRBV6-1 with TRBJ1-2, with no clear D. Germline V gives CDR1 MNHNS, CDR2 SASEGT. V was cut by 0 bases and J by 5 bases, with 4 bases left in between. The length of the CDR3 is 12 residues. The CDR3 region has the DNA TGTGCCAGCAGTGAAGCCCGGTATGGCTACACCTTC. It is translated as CASSEARYGYTF.

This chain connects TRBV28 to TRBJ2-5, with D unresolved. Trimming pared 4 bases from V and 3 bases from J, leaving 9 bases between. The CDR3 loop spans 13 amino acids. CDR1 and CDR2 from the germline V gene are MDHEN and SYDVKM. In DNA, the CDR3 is TGTGCCAGCAGTTCAGGTCAGGAAGAGACCCAGTACTTC. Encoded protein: CASSSGQEETQYF. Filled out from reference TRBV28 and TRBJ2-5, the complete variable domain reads DVKVTQSSRYLVKRTGEKVFLECVQDMDHENMFWYRQDPGLGLRLIYFSYDVKMKEKGDIPEGYSVSREKKERFSLILESASTNQTSMYLCASSSGQEETQYFGPGTRLLVL.

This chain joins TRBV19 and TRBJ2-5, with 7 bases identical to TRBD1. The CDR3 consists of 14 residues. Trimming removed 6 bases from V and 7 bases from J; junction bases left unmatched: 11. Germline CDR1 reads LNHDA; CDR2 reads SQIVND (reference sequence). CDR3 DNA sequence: TGTGCCAGTAGAGGGATCGGGCAGGGGGTGACCCAGTACTTC. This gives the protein CASRGIGQGVTQYF.

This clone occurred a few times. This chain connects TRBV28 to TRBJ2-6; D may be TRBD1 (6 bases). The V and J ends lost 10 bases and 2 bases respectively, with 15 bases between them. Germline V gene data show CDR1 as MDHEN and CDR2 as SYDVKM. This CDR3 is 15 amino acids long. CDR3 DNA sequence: TGTGCCACAAAACAGGGAACTGCTGGGGCCAACGTCCTGACTTTC. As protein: CATKQGTAGANVLTF.

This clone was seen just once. The CDR3 DNA follows: TGCGCCAGCAGCCAAGTTTCTTCTGGGGCCAACGTCCTGACTTTC. This sequence encodes CASSQVSSGANVLTF. The chain employs TRBV4-1 and TRBJ2-6; unclear D gene. V was shortened by 1 base and J by 1 base, with 5 bases between the two germline ends. The germline CDR1 and CDR2 sequences are MGHRA and YSYEKL. This CDR3 comprises 15 residues.

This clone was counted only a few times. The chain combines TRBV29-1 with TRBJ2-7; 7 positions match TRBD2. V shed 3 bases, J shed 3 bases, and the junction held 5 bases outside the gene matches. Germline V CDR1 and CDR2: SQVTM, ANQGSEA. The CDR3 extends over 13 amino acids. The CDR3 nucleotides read TGCAGCGTTGAGAGGCGGGGGAGCTACGAGCAGTACTTC. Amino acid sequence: CSVERRGSYEQYF.

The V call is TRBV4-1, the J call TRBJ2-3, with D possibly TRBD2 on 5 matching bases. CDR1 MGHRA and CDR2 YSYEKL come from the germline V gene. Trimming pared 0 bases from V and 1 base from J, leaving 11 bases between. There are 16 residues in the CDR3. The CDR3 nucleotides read TGCGCCAGCAGCCAAGAGAGAGGGTTCGGCACAGATACGCAGTATTTT. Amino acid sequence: CASSQERGFGTDTQYF.

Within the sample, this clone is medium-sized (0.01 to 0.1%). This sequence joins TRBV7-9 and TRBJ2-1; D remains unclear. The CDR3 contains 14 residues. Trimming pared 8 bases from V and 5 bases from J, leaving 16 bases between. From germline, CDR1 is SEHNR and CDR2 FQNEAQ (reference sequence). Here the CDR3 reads CASRPLGLHNEQFF. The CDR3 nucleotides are TGTGCCAGCCGTCCTCTTGGCCTCCACAATGAGCAGTTCTTC.

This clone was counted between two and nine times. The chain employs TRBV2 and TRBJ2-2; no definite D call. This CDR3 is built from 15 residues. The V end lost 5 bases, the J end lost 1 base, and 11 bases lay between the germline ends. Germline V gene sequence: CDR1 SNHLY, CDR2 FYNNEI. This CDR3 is CASSSLPLNTGELFF. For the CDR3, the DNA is TGTGCCAGCAGTAGCTTGCCCCTGAACACCGGGGAGCTGTTTTTT. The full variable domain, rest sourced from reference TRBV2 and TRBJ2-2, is EPEVTQTPSHQVTQMGQEVILRCVPISNHLYFYWYRQILGQKVEFLVSFYNNEISEKSEIFDDQFSVERPDGSNFTLKIRSTKLEDSAMYFCASSSLPLNTGELFFGEGSRLTVL.

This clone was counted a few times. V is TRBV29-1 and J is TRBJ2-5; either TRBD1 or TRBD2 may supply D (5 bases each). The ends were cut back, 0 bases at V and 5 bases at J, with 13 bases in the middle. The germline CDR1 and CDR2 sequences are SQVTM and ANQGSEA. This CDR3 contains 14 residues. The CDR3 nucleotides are TGCAGCGTTGAAGAGAGGAGGCAGGGTGAGACCCAGTACTTC. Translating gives CSVEERRQGETQYF.

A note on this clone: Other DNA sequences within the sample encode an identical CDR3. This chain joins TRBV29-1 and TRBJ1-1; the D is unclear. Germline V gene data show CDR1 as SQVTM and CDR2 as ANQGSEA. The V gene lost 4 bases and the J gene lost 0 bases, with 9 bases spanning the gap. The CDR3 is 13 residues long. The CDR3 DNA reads TGCAGCGTTGCAGGACTTCTGAACACTGAAGCTTTCTTT. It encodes CSVAGLLNTEAFF.

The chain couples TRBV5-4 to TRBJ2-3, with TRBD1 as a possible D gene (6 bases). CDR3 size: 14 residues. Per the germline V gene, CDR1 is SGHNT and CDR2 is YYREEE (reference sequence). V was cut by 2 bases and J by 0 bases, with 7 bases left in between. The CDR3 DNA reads TGTGCCAGCAGCTTTGACAGGAGCACAGATACGCAGTATTTT. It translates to CASSFDRSTDTQYF. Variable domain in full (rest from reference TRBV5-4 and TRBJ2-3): ETGVTQSPTHLIKTRGQQVTLRCSSQSGHNTVSWYQQALGQGPQFIFQYYREEENGRGNFPPRFSGLQFPNYSSELNVNALELDDSALYLCASSFDRSTDTQYFGPGTRLTVL.

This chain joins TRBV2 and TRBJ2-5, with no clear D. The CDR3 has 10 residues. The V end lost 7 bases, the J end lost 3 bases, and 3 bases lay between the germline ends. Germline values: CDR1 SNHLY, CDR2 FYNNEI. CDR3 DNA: TGTGCCAGCAAGGAAGAGACCCAGTACTTC. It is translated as CASKEETQYF. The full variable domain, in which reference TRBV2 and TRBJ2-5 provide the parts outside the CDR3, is EPEVTQTPSHQVTQMGQEVILRCVPISNHLYFYWYRQILGQKVEFLVSFYNNEISEKSEIFDDQFSVERPDGSNFTLKIRSTKLEDSAMYFCASKEETQYFGPGTRLLVL.

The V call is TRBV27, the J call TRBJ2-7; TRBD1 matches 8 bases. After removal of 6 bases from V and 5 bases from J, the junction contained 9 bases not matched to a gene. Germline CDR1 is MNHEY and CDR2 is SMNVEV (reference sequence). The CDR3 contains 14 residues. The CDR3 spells CASRSPGTGNEQYF. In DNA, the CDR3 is TGTGCCAGCAGGTCCCCTGGGACAGGTAACGAGCAGTACTTC.

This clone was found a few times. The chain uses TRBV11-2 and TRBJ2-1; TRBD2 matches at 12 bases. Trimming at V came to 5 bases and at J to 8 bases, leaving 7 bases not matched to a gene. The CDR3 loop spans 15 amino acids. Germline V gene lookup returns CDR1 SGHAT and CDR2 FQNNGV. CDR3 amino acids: CASSVTSGRQDEQFF. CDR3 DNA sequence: TGTGCCAGCAGCGTGACTAGCGGGAGACAAGATGAGCAGTTCTTC.

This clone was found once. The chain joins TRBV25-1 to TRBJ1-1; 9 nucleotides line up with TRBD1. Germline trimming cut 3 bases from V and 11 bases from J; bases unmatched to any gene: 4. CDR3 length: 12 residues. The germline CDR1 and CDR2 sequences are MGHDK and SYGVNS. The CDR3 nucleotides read TGTGCCAGCAGTGATGGGACAGGGAGCGCTTTCTTT. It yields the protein CASSDGTGSAFF.